Sequencing of this T cell receptor (beta chain) was carried out in a study of T cell clonotyping in hematopoietic cell transplantation. The study, taken as a whole, reports: Few recipient clonotypes overlapped donors; over 95% were de novo at given depth. After transplant, recipient diversity fell while pathologically expanded clonotypes grew through day 180.

This clone was seen just once. The antigen remains undetermined. There are 18 residues in the CDR3. The germline gives CDR1 SQVTM, CDR2 ANQGSEA. V was clipped by 0 bases and J by 5 bases, with 25 bases between them. Data came from immunoSEQ multiplex PCR; TCRdb stores just in-frame clones and leaves some out. Here the sample spans about 27,000 clones, nearly 97% being singletons. This TCR was sampled from a man over 45 in good health. Some clones in this sample may be carry-over from other donors' samples. The chain links TRBV29-1 to TRBJ1-2; D might be TRBD1 (5 bases). Sequenced: peripheral blood mononuclear cells. CDR3 in DNA: TGCAGCGTTGAAGAAAGTAGGGACCCTACGATCAGACTATATGGCTACACCTTC. Its translation is CSVEESRDPTIRLYGYTF.